What follows describes a single TCR beta chain. The target antigen is unknown. The data stem from a study of cytomegalovirus exposure and HLA in healthy donors. Turning to the study itself: When 350 to 500 donors were genotyped, approximately 80% of them were found to fall in the Caucasian-associated ancestry cluster. Study observations and caveats: Presence/absence analyses supposed approximately even sequencing depth among donors. An analysis done earlier found most TCR beta V segments productive about 87% or about 30% of the time. Later on, an analysis tied 15,000 to 20,000 TCR beta sequences to HLA alleles at 0.05 false discovery rate.

Primers included in the PCR were 60 Vbeta and 13 Jbeta primers. Profiled with immunoSEQ multiplex PCR; TCRdb holds only in-frame clones, not every one. The table includes around 130,000 clones, approximately 72% detected once. The sequence was obtained from a woman between 55 and 75 years old in good health and CMV-seronegative. The sequenced sample consisted of PBMCs.

In DNA form, the CDR3 reads TGTGCCAGCAGCTTCTTAGGTTTCACAGGCACAGATACGCAGTATTTT. Protein product: CASSFLGFTGTDTQYF. This chain uses TRBV7-2 with TRBJ2-3; D gene unclear. The CDR3 runs 16 residues. Trimming stripped 3 bases from V and 1 base from J, with 14 bases between. Looked up from germline, CDR1 is SGHTA and CDR2 is FQGNSA.